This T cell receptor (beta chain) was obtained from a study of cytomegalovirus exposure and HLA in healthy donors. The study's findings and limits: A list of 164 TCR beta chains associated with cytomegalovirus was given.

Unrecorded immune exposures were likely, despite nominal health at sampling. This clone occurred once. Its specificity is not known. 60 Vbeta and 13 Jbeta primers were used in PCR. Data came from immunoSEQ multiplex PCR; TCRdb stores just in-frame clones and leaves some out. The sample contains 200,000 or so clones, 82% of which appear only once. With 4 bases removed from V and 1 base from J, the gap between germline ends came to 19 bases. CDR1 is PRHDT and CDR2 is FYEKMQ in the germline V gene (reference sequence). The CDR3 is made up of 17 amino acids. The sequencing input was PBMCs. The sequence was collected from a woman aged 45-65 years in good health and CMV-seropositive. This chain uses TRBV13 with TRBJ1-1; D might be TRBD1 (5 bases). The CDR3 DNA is TGTGCCAGCAGCTCTAAAAAACCACCTGACAGGAACACTGAAGCTTTCTTT. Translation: CASSSKKPPDRNTEAFF.